The clone carrying this T cell receptor beta chain was seen more than once but under ten times. Its specificity is unknown. Per germline, CDR1 LNHNV and CDR2 YYDKDF (reference sequence). After removal of 1 base from V and 2 bases from J, the junction contained 7 bases not matched to a gene. This CDR3 is built from 18 residues. A TCRbeta library incorporating unique molecular identifiers was prepared. TCRdb called the PCR reads again in MiXCR, with one record for every CDR3 protein. The sample shows hundreds of thousands of distinct CDR3 sequences, 10% to 15% of them seen only once. This entry is derived from a study of T-cell reconstitution after alpha-beta-depleted transplantation in children. The study, taken as a whole, reports: After one year, T-cell counts and TCRbeta diversity mostly came from new T cells. Several hundred expanded graft clones reportedly gave rise to the alpha-beta T cells present about two months after transplant. Some patients' high day-60 TCRbeta diversity was traced to surviving recipient T cells and thymic progenitors.

The sample here was PBMCs, mostly from graft donor cells, taken 360 days after TCRalphabeta/CD19-depleted stem cell transplant. The V call is TRBV15, the J call TRBJ2-3; the match to TRBD2 covers 12 bases. This clonotype was obtained from a male patient between 10 and 17 years old who had a stem cell transplant for acute myeloid leukemia, so the T cells may come from the graft donor. The CDR3, as DNA: TGTGCCACCAGCAGAGGAGGAACTAGCGGGAGGCCCACAGATACGCAGTATTTT. Translation gives CATSRGGTSGRPTDTQYF.